Sequencing of this T cell receptor (beta chain) was carried out in a study of radiation and T cells in renal cell carcinoma. Findings and limits, study-wide: Top 100 clonotypes averaged approximately 50% in irradiated versus roughly 43% in nephrectomy-only tumors.

Treatment meaning: treatment-naive control, cytoreductive nephrectomy. Control samples are tumors resected by cytoreductive nephrectomy without prior radiation. Control tumors came from a few females and over 9 males, aged roughly 35 to 85. In this sample, this clone turned up many times. Its matching antigen is unknown. The sample holds other DNA sequences that translate to the same CDR3. CDR1 is MNHEY, CDR2 SVGAGI, per germline. The CDR3 loop spans 14 amino acids. Trimming cost V 2 bases and J 6 bases, with 8 bases left between them. Produced via immunoSEQ multiplex PCR; TCRdb's table is partial and in-frame only. Here the sample spans about 23,000 clones, 58% being singletons.

The sample here was tumor tissue, taken from a patient whose treatment was nephrectomy without radiotherapy. The clonotype comes from a man in his forties with renal cell carcinoma. This rearrangement joins TRBV6-5 to TRBJ1-6; D uncertain. In DNA, the CDR3 is TGTGCCAGCAGTTACGGAGGCAGTAATTCACCCCTCCACTTT. It translates to CASSYGGSNSPLHF.